A selection of T cell receptor beta chains follows, all from one sample in a study of early T cells in non-severe SARS-CoV-2 infection. TCRdb redid the calling of the 5' RACE reads with MiXCR, one entry per CDR3 protein. The data hold about 90,000 distinct CDR3 sequences, with less than 15% observed a single time. Sample: whole blood, taken at baseline. Source of these receptors: an adult who was a healthcare worker with PCR-confirmed SARS-CoV-2 infection or an uninfected control (not recorded which). Each CDR3 is given with its conserved first and last residue. A D gene is named only where the DNA matches it firmly. Where a row states a size, it is once, few, many or the class of an expanded clone; other rows omit it.

DNA	CDR3	J	D	length	V	size
TGTGCCAGCAGTAACAGGGGCCCAGTTTCTGGAAACACCATATATTTT	CASSNRGPVSGNTIYF	TRBJ1-3	TRBD1	16	TRBV2	many
TGTGCCAGCAGCAGGGTCCGGGGGCAAGAGACCCAGTACTTC	CASSRVRGQETQYF	TRBJ2-5	NA	14	TRBV21-1	NA
TGCAGTGCCAGGTCTATTGAAGTAAGGGGGACTGAAGCTTTCTTT	CSARSIEVRGTEAFF	TRBJ1-1	NA	15	TRBV20-1	NA
TGCGCCAGCAGCTTGGAAGTGATCGGTACAAAAGATACGCAGTATTTT	CASSLEVIGTKDTQYF	TRBJ2-3	NA	16	TRBV5-1	NA
TGTGCCAGCTCACCACCCCGCCTCAGCTCCTACAATGAGCAGTTCTTC	CASSPPRLSSYNEQFF	TRBJ2-1	NA	16	TRBV18	NA
TGTGCCAGCAGTGCCCTAGCGGGAAAGGGGAATGAGCAGTTCTTC	CASSALAGKGNEQFF	TRBJ2-1	TRBD2	15	TRBV6-5	few
TGTGCCAGCAGCCCAAGCGCGGGACAGGGGGCGACGCCCCAGCATTTT	CASSPSAGQGATPQHF	TRBJ1-5	TRBD1	16	TRBV7-6	few
TGCGCCAGCAGCCAAGTGGTCCACACCGGGGAGCTGTTTTTT	CASSQVVHTGELFF	TRBJ2-2	NA	14	TRBV4-1	few
TGTGCCAGCAGTTACTCGAGGGGCGGCATTGCTGAGCAGTTCTTC	CASSYSRGGIAEQFF	TRBJ2-1	NA	15	TRBV6-5	many
TGCGCCAGCAGCTTGGAGTGGAGCTCCTACAATGAGCAGTTCTTC	CASSLEWSSYNEQFF	TRBJ2-1	NA	15	TRBV5-1	few
TGTGCCAGCAGCCAAGATCGGCAGGGGACGAATCAGCCCCAGCATTTT	CASSQDRQGTNQPQHF	TRBJ1-5	NA	16	TRBV14	NA
TGCGCCAGCAGCTTAAACACAGGGGGGAAAGAGACCCAGTACTTC	CASSLNTGGKETQYF	TRBJ2-5	TRBD1	15	TRBV5-1	many